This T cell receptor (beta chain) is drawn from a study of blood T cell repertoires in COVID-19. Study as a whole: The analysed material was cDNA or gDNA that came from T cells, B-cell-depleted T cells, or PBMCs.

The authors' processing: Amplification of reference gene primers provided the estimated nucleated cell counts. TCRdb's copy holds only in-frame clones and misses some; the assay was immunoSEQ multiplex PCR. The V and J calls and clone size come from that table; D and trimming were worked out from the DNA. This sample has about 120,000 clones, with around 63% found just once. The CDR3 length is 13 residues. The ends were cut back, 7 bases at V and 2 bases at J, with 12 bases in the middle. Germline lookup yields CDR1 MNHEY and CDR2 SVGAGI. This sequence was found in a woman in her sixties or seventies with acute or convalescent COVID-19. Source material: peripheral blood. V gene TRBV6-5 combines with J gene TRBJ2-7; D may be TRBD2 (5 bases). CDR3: CASTRVGAYEQYF. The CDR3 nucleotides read TGTGCCAGCACCCGTGTGGGAGCCTACGAGCAGTACTTC.